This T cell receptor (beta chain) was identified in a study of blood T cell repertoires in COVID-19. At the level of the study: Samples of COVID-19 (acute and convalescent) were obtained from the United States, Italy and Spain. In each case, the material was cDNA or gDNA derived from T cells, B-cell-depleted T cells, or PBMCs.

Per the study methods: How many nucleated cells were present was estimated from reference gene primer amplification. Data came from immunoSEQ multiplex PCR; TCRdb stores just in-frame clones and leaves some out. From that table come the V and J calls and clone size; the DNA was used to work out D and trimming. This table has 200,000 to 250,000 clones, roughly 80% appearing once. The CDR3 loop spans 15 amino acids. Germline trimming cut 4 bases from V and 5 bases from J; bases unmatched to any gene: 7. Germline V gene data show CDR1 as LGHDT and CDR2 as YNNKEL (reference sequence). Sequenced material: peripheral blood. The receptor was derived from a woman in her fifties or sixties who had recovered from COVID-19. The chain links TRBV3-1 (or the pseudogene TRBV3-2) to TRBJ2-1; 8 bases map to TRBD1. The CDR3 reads CASSLGRGLHNEQFF. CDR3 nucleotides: TGTGCCAGCAGCCTCGGCAGGGGGCTCCACAATGAGCAGTTCTTC.